The 30 T cell receptor beta chains below all came from one sample that was sequenced in a study of blood T cell repertoires in COVID-19. The table came from immunoSEQ multiplex PCR; TCRdb's copy has only in-frame clones and leaves some out. The sample lists under 300,000 clones; approximately 88% were seen once. Material for sequencing was peripheral blood. These receptors were obtained from a man aged 45-60 years with acute or convalescent COVID-19.

This clone appeared a single time. The chain uses TRBV6-1 and TRBJ2-3; TRBD2 agrees at 7 bases. Germline V lookup: CDR1 MNHNS, CDR2 SASEGT. V was pared by 3 bases and J by 2 bases, with 5 bases of the junction left unmatched. CDR3 length equals 15 residues. CDR3 loop: CASSDPGRATDTQYF. The CDR3 nucleotides are TGTGCCAGCAGTGACCCGGGGAGGGCCACAGATACGCAGTATTTT.

The genes are TRBV7-3 and TRBJ1-2, with 11 bases fitting TRBD1. J lost 2 bases, V lost 1 base, and 3 bases had no gene match. The CDR3 length is 16 residues. Germline CDR1 is SGHTA and CDR2 is FQGTGA. DNA of the CDR3: TGTGCCAGCAGCTTAAATGGACAGGGGGCGAACTATGGCTACACCTTC. Translated: CASSLNGQGANYGYTF.

The rearrangement joins TRBV25-1 to TRBJ2-7; TRBD1 might be the D (6 bases). The germline V and J ends were trimmed by 5 bases and 2 bases, with 22 bases remaining between them. The CDR3 runs to 17 residues. Germline V gene data show CDR1 as MGHDK and CDR2 as SYGVNS. DNA for the CDR3: TGTGCCAGCAGTCCGATGAGGGGTGCAGGACAGCCCTACGAGCAGTACTTC. Its protein product is CASSPMRGAGQPYEQYF.

The chain is built from TRBV4-1 and TRBJ1-5; a weak D match, TRBD1 (6 bases). The CDR3 has 14 amino acids. CDR1 is MGHRA, CDR2 YSYEKL, per germline. V was pared by 3 bases and J by 4 bases, with 10 bases between. In DNA form, the CDR3 reads TGCGCCAGCAGCCAGGTCGACAGGAATCAGCCCCAGCATTTT. This sequence encodes CASSQVDRNQPQHF.

In DNA form, the CDR3 reads TGCAGTGCTAGTTTCCACAGCGGGGGAGAGACCCAGTACTTC. Its protein product is CSASFHSGGETQYF. This sequence joins TRBV20-1 and TRBJ2-5, with TRBD2 identical over 8 bases. The germline V gene has CDR1 DFQATT and CDR2 SNEGSKA (reference sequence). The CDR3 totals 14 residues. The V and J ends lost 3 bases and 4 bases, in that order; junction bases with no gene match: 7.

V gene TRBV10-2 combines with J gene TRBJ1-1; 10 positions match TRBD1. Germline CDR1 and CDR2: WSHSY and SAAADI. The CDR3 loop spans 13 amino acids. Trimming cost V 6 bases and J 4 bases; bases outside gene matches: 2. The CDR3 reads CASRGQGVTEAFF. CDR3 sequence (DNA): TGCGCCAGCAGAGGACAGGGGGTCACTGAAGCTTTCTTT.

This clone was observed once. V usage is TRBV3-1 (or the pseudogene TRBV3-2) and J usage is TRBJ1-1; tentatively, D is TRBD1 (5 bases). Germline-derived CDR1 and CDR2 are LGHDT and YNNKEL (reference sequence). The V end was cut by 2 bases, the J end by 10 bases, with 20 bases between. The CDR3 is made up of 15 amino acids. DNA for the CDR3: TGTGCCAGCAGCCAATCGAATAGTTTTTTGGGGGGAGCTTTCTTT. It encodes CASSQSNSFLGGAFF.

V is TRBV19 and J is TRBJ1-2; the match to TRBD1 covers 9 bases. The V and J ends lost 6 bases and 5 bases, in that order; junction bases with no gene match: 10. The germline V gene has CDR1 LNHDA and CDR2 SQIVND (reference sequence). The CDR3 has 15 residues. In DNA form, the CDR3 reads TGTGCCAGTAGCCCCACAGGGACAGGGAGATATGGCTACACCTTC. This translates into CASSPTGTGRYGYTF. Variable domain in full (rest from reference TRBV19 and TRBJ1-2): DGGITQSPKYLFRKEGQNVTLSCEQNLNHDAMYWYRQDPGQGLRLIYYSQIVNDFQKGDIAEGYSVSREKKESFPLTVTSAQKNPTAFYLCASSPTGTGRYGYTFGSGTRLTVV.

This chain links TRBV7-3 with TRBJ2-3, with D possibly matching TRBD2 (6 bases). This CDR3 has 17 amino acids. Germline V gene lookup returns CDR1 SGHTA and CDR2 FQGTGA. The V and J ends lost 4 bases and 2 bases respectively, with 19 bases between them. CDR3 protein: CASSYGPRAGTTDTQYF. In nucleotides, the CDR3 is TGTGCCAGCAGCTACGGGCCCCGGGCGGGGACCACAGATACGCAGTATTTT.

This rearrangement joins TRBV19 to TRBJ1-5; TRBD1 matches 9 bases. V shed 5 bases and J 6 bases; nucleotides not matched to a gene: 5. CDR1 and CDR2 (germline): LNHDA, SQIVND (reference sequence). The CDR3 has 14 residues. The CDR3 DNA follows: TGTGCCAGTAGTCGGGACAGGGAGGCTCAGCCCCAGCATTTT. This sequence encodes CASSRDREAQPQHF.

The chain carries TRBV9 and TRBJ1-2, with D uncertain. V lost 3 bases and J lost 4, with 13 bases in between. Germline CDR1 is SGDLS and CDR2 is YYNGEE. The CDR3 spans 14 residues. CDR3 amino acids: CASSDGRGFYGYTF. CDR3 in DNA: TGTGCCAGCAGCGACGGCCGAGGATTCTATGGCTACACCTTC.

The chain is built from TRBV11-1 and TRBJ1-6; 7 bases map to TRBD1. Germline CDR1 SGHAT, CDR2 FQDESV (reference sequence). CDR3 length: 15 amino acids. J gave up 9 bases and V 5 bases, and 10 bases lay outside the gene matches. CDR3 sequence: CASSQDRDHSSPLHF. The DNA of the CDR3 is TGTGCCAGCAGCCAAGACAGGGACCATAGTTCACCCCTCCACTTT.

J is TRBJ1-5 and V is TRBV6-5; possibly TRBD1 for D (5 bases). CDR1 MNHEY and CDR2 SVGAGI come from the germline V gene. V was shortened by 0 bases and J by 5 bases, with 8 bases between the two germline ends. This CDR3 region has 14 residues. CDR3 region: CASSYSSRDQPQHF. In nucleotides, the CDR3 is TGTGCCAGCAGTTACTCGAGCAGGGATCAGCCCCAGCATTTT.

The chain carries TRBV5-3 and TRBJ2-2, with D possibly being TRBD1 (6 bases). TRBV5-3 counts as an open reading frame of uncertain function. The ends were cut back, 1 base at V and 3 bases at J, with 19 bases in the middle. The CDR3 covers 18 residues. As DNA, the CDR3 is TGTGCCAGAAGCTTGAGGGGGACGACAAGGGAGTACACCGGGGAGCTGTTTTTT. It translates to CARSLRGTTREYTGELFF.

The chain combines TRBV27 with TRBJ2-6, with D possibly TRBD1 on 5 matching bases. The CDR3 runs 16 residues. The germline V and J ends were trimmed by 3 bases and 0 bases, with 9 bases remaining between them. Germline lookup yields CDR1 MNHEY and CDR2 SMNVEV (reference sequence). CDR3 coding DNA: TGTGCCAGCAGTTTCGGAGACAGCTCTGGGGCCAACGTCCTGACTTTC. It codes for CASSFGDSSGANVLTF.

The chain has TRBV7-3 and TRBJ2-5, with D possibly matching TRBD2 (7 bases). CDR1 SGHTA and CDR2 FQGTGA come from the germline V gene. Trimming stripped 4 bases from V and 5 bases from J, with 11 bases between. The CDR3 extends over 13 amino acids. In DNA form, the CDR3 reads TGTGCCAGCAGCTCGGGGGGCCGGGAGACCCAGTACTTC. Encoded protein: CASSSGGRETQYF.

CDR3 sequence: CASSTTSGNEQFF. The CDR3 DNA is TGTGCCAGCAGCACGACTAGTGGGAATGAGCAGTTCTTC. This chain connects TRBV7-3 to TRBJ2-1, with D possibly being TRBD2 (6 bases). V lost 5 bases and J 7 bases, leaving 12 bases between the germline ends. The CDR3 is 13 amino acids. Germline loops: CDR1 SGHTA, CDR2 FQGTGA.

This rearrangement joins TRBV9 to TRBJ1-1; tentative D call: TRBD1 (5 bases). This CDR3 comprises 14 residues. Trimming shortened V by 6 bases and J by 1 base, and 13 bases separated the two germline ends. The germline V gene encodes CDR1 SGDLS and CDR2 YYNGEE. In DNA, the CDR3 is TGTGCCAGCACCCCGGGGAGGGGGAACACTGAAGCTTTCTTT. Translated: CASTPGRGNTEAFF.

This chain connects TRBV29-1 to TRBJ2-1; 8 bases agree with TRBD2. Germline CDR1 reads SQVTM; CDR2 reads ANQGSEA. The CDR3 loop spans 13 amino acids. The V segment lost 3 bases and the J segment 6 bases; nucleotides outside the gene matches: 4. Written as DNA, the CDR3 is TGCAGCGTTGAGTGGCTAGCGGGCAATGAGCAGTTCTTC. Its protein is CSVEWLAGNEQFF.

The chain joins TRBV6-6 to TRBJ1-1; the match to TRBD1 covers 9 bases. V lost 6 bases, J lost 11 bases, and 10 bases stayed unmatched. The CDR3 extends over 13 amino acids. CDR1 MNHNY and CDR2 SVGAGI come from the germline V gene (reference sequence). As DNA, the CDR3 is TGTGCCAGCAGCCCGGGACAGGGCGGTAGTGCTTTCTTT. It yields the protein CASSPGQGGSAFF.

This chain connects TRBV6-6 to TRBJ1-4, with 8 bases that match TRBD1. V lost 6 bases to trimming and J lost 1 base; unmatched junction nucleotides: 7. Germline CDR1 MNHNY, CDR2 SVGAGI (reference sequence). CDR3 size: 16 residues. CDR3 sequence reads: CASSHGQGITNEKLFF. The CDR3 bases are TGTGCCAGCAGCCACGGACAGGGTATAACTAATGAAAAACTGTTTTTT.

This clone was picked up one time. V gene TRBV19 combines with J gene TRBJ2-3, with TRBD2 matching over 12 bases. CDR1 is LNHDA, CDR2 SQIVND, per germline (reference sequence). After removal of 7 bases from V and 2 bases from J, the junction contained 10 bases not matched to a gene. The CDR3 covers 17 residues. The CDR3 DNA is TGTGCCAGTACCTTCCCCCGACTAGCGGGAGTCACAGATACGCAGTATTTT. Translating gives CASTFPRLAGVTDTQYF.

The chain couples TRBV6-1 to TRBJ1-5, with D uncertain. The CDR3 length is 16 residues. Germline CDR1 is MNHNS and CDR2 is SASEGT. Between the trimmed V and J ends, which lost 2 bases and 2 bases, there was a span of 13 bases. In DNA, the CDR3 is TGTGCCAGCAGTGAATTTTGGGGAGTGGGCAATCAGCCCCAGCATTTT. The encoded protein is CASSEFWGVGNQPQHF.

V usage is TRBV4-1 and J usage is TRBJ1-2; a weak D match, TRBD1 (5 bases). V was trimmed by 3 bases and J by 4 bases, leaving 12 bases between them. The CDR3 length is 14 residues. The germline V gene has CDR1 MGHRA and CDR2 YSYEKL. The CDR3 loop reads CASSHGRGSYGYTF. The CDR3, as DNA: TGCGCCAGCAGCCACGGACGGGGGAGCTATGGCTACACCTTC.

This clone was detected once. The V call is TRBV3-1 (or the pseudogene TRBV3-2), the J call TRBJ1-1, with a weak D call TRBD1 (5 bases). The V gene's germline CDR1 is LGHDT and CDR2 YNNKEL (reference sequence). The CDR3 has 13 amino acids. V dropped 1 base and J dropped 6 bases, with 9 bases sitting between them. DNA for the CDR3: TGTGCCAGCAGCCAAGTCCGGGGGGCTGAAGCTTTCTTT. Encoded protein: CASSQVRGAEAFF.

This clone has just a few counts. The chain joins TRBV30 to TRBJ1-2, with 7 nucleotides matching TRBD1. CDR3 length: 13 residues. Germline V gene sequence: CDR1 GTSNPN, CDR2 SVGIG (reference sequence). V gave up 0 bases and J gave up 2 bases; unmatched junction bases: 0. CDR3 in DNA: TGTGCCTGGAGTGTGACAGGGAACTATGGCTACACCTTC. It encodes CAWSVTGNYGYTF. Using reference TRBV30 and TRBJ1-2 for the parts outside the CDR3, the full variable domain is SQTIHQWPATLVQPVGSPLSLECTVEGTSNPNLYWYRQAAGRGLQLLFYSVGIGQISSEVPQNLSASRPQDRQFILSSKKLLLSDSGFYLCAWSVTGNYGYTFGSGTRLTVV.

A single count supports this clone. The chain couples TRBV27 to TRBJ2-4; D uncertain. The CDR3 contains 13 residues. The ends were cut back, 6 bases at V and 5 bases at J, with 11 bases in the middle. Germline V CDR1 and CDR2: MNHEY, SMNVEV (reference sequence). The CDR3 protein is CASRRPMQNIQYF. The DNA of the CDR3 is TGTGCCAGCAGGCGGCCCATGCAAAACATTCAGTACTTC.

V is TRBV21-1 and J is TRBJ1-2; the tabulated D call, TRBD1, remains unverified against the DNA. TRBV21-1 is described as a pseudogene. This CDR3 has 16 residues. In nucleotides, the CDR3 is TGTGCCAGCAGCGGTCGACAGGGTTCTTTGGACTATGGCTACACCTTC. Its translation: CASSGRQGSLDYGYTF.

This clone was detected only a few times. The chain recombines TRBV2 with TRBJ1-4; tentative D call: TRBD1 (6 bases). Looked up from germline, CDR1 is SNHLY and CDR2 is FYNNEI. The V and J ends lost 8 bases and 8 bases respectively, with 18 bases between them. CDR3 length equals 14 residues. CDR3 sequence: CASCFTGSLEKLFF. CDR3 sequence (DNA): TGTGCCAGCTGTTTCACAGGGTCTCTCGAAAAACTGTTTTTT.

This chain connects TRBV5-1 to TRBJ1-2, with 8 bases that match TRBD1. Trimming at V came to 7 bases and at J to 6 bases, leaving 8 bases not matched to a gene. The length of the CDR3 is 13 residues. Per germline, CDR1 SGHRS and CDR2 YFSETQ. The CDR3: CASGQGLSDGYTF. DNA for the CDR3: TGCGCCAGCGGACAGGGTCTCAGCGATGGCTACACCTTC. Filled out from reference TRBV5-1 and TRBJ1-2, the complete variable domain reads KAGVTQTPRYLIKTRGQQVTLSCSPISGHRSVSWYQQTPGQGLQFLFEYFSETQRNKGNFPGRFSGRQFSNSRSEMNVSTLELGDSALYLCASGQGLSDGYTFGSGTRLTVV.